The present entry profiles one T cell receptor (beta chain) with its context. The antigen remains unidentified. The data belong to a study of cytomegalovirus exposure and HLA in healthy donors. Study details: The Caucasian-associated ancestry cluster contained 81% of the approximately 400 genotyped donors.

Researchers ran the PCR with 60 Vbeta and 13 Jbeta primers. Assay: immunoSEQ multiplex PCR; the TCRdb copy retains only in-frame clones and omits some. The repertoire has some 120,000 clones, around three quarters of them found once; the top ten carry 2% to 2.5%. CDR1 and CDR2 (germline): SGHAT, FQNNGV. V was cut by 4 bases and J by 3 bases, with 18 bases left in between. CDR3 length equals 16 residues. Study conclusions and caveats: It was only CMV serostatus that was available as immune exposure information. According to an earlier analysis, most TCR beta V segments yielded productive rearrangements about 90% or about 30% of the time.

Sequencing input: PBMCs. The source is a human donor in good health. The gene calls are TRBV11-2 and TRBJ1-2; TRBD1 is a possible D gene (6 bases). The CDR3: CASSSTQGLLHYGYTF. CDR3 nucleotides: TGTGCCAGCAGCTCGACACAGGGCCTTCTACACTATGGCTACACCTTC.